This section outlines one T cell receptor (beta chain) sequence together with its context. There is no known antigen for this receptor. Base-call qualities are not available, and no considerably larger clone is one nucleotide away. The data originate from a study of blood T cell repertoires in COVID-19 (dated by TCRdb to 2019 to 2021). Turning to the overall study: Collaborator samples came from the United States, Italy and Spain and covered acute and convalescent phases of COVID-19. The material from the prospective study consisted of cDNA or gDNA derived from T cells, B-cell-depleted T cells, or PBMCs. Deeply sampled blood TCRbeta repertoires from subjects exposed to, actively infected with, or recovered from COVID-19 were included in the dataset. The repertoires were released in a freely available public database meant as a resource for research on the immune response to SARS-CoV-2. The samples were drawn from two sources: the first 160 participants of the ongoing ImmuneRACE study, and 950 to 1,500 subjects contributed by 6 global collaborators. A de-identified subject ID, COVID-19 status, age in years and sex were almost always included in the sample metadata. Where available, HLA class I and class II types were obtained from metadata supplied by the sample provider rather than from assay-based typing. What the work shows at the level of the full study, not this receptor alone: The amount of clinical and demographic metadata varied by source and participant and was provided uncurated.

Participants in the prospective study were aged roughly 18 to 95 years, lived in approximately 26 United States geographic areas, and enrolled through a virtual design. In the prospective study, cohorts were assigned on the basis of participant-reported clinical history obtained from a screening survey and a study questionnaire. For ImmuneRACE Cohort 3, a participant was defined as recovered based on two consecutive negative NP/OP PCR tests, clearance by a healthcare professional, or resolution of symptoms. In the prospective study, mobile phlebotomists collected whole blood, serum and a nasopharyngeal or oropharyngeal swab from each participant. Prospective study participants could optionally give additional blood draws and questionnaires over an approximately two-month period. Before DNA extraction, prospective study blood samples were shipped either frozen or at room temperature. Taken from cysteine to phenylalanine, the CDR3 has 13 residues. The read is trimmed to its CDR3 DNA, 39 bases read in frame from base 1. For CDR1 and CDR2, the germline V gene lists SGDLS and YYNGEE. V lost 4 bases and J lost 4 bases; the stretch between them is 11 bases long.

The immunoSEQ Assay, a bias-controlled multiplex PCR, was used to amplify TCRbeta CDR3 regions from genomic DNA. In the authors' own workflow: The number of nucleated cells in each sample was estimated by amplification of reference gene primers within the assay. To quantify the absolute abundance of each unique TCRbeta CDR3 rearrangement, sequence reads were collapsed and filtered. Productive Simpson clonality was computed per sample as the square root of Simpson's diversity index over productive rearrangements. Imported from immuneACCESS, the table was reduced by TCRdb to in-frame sequences with V and J called. These copies leave out some clones; in studies compared against another copy, an unresolved V gene accounts for under half, and the cause of the remainder is not known. The DNA gave D and trimming, while V, J and clone size come from that table. Counted in this sample were approximately 230,000 clones; 85% to 90% of them appeared once. Together, the top ten hold 1.5% to 2% of the sample.

Sequencing input: PBMCs or T cells enriched from blood (not recorded which). The chain links TRBV9 with TRBJ1-1, with TRBD1 as a weak D call on 6 bases. The TCR originated in a man between 35 and 55 years old who had recovered from COVID-19. CDR3 loop: CASSQQGFTEAFF. At the DNA level, the sequence is TGTGCCAGCAGCCAACAGGGTTTCACTGAAGCTTTCTTT.